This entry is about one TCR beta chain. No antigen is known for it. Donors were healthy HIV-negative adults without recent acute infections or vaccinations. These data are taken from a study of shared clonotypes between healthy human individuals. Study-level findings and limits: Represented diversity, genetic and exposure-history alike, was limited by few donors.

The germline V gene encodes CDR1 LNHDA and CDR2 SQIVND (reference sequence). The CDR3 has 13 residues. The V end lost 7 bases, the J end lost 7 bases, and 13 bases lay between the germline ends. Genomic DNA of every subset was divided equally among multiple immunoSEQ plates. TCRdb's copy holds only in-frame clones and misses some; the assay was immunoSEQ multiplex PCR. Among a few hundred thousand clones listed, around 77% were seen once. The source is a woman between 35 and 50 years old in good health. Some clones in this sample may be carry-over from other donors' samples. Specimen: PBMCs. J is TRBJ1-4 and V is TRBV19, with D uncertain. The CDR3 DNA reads TGTGCCAGTACCACTCCTCTGGGTGAAAAACTGTTTTTT. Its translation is CASTTPLGEKLFF.